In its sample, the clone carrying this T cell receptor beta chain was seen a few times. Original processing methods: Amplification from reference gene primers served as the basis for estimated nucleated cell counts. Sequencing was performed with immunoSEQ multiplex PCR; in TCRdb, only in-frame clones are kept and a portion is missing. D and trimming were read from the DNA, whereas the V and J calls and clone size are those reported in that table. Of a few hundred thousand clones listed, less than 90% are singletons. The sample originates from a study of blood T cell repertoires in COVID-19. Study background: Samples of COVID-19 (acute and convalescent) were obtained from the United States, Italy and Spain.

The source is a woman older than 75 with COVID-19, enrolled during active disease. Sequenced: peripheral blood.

The CDR3 nucleotides are TGTGCCAGCAGTTTCAGGAGGGGTCATTTGCATTTT. This gives the protein CASSFRRGHLHF. J is TRBJ1-5 and V is TRBV12-3 or TRBV12-4; maybe TRBD1 (5 bases). V was cut by 3 bases and J by 15 bases, with 15 bases left in between. The CDR3 runs 12 residues.